This passage covers 32 T cell receptor beta chains from one sample sequenced in a study of T cell responses to AZD1222 COVID-19 vaccine (dated by TCRdb to about 2021). The time point tag for this specimen amounts to: about 28 days (+/-7) after the second vaccine dose. The treatment or condition label here, explained by the study, means: meningococcal conjugate vaccine given as trial control. The library was generated by the immunoSEQ multiplex PCR assay. Entries here come from immuneACCESS through TCRdb and include only in-frame sequences with V and J called. Some clones fail to appear in such tables; in the studies checked, an unresolved V gene covers under half of the shortfall, and the cause of the remainder is unknown. The sample table shows roughly 200,000 clones, and roughly 94% are seen once. The ten largest clones capture around 1.7% of the sample. Sequences were derived from peripheral blood, sampled 28 days after the second dose of the MenACWY control vaccine. These receptors all come from an adult who received the MenACWY meningococcal vaccine as a control.

The chain carries TRBV27 and TRBJ1-1; D possibly corresponds to TRBD1 (6 bases). Germline-derived CDR1 and CDR2 are MNHEY and SMNVEV (reference sequence). The CDR3 runs 13 residues. V was cut by 6 bases and J by 11 bases, with 19 bases left in between. The CDR3 spells CASSSGTRGTAFF. CDR3 DNA: TGTGCCAGCAGCTCCGGGACACGCGGTACGGCTTTCTTT.

The chain employs TRBV5-8 and TRBJ1-5; 10 positions agree with TRBD1. The CDR3 spans 15 residues. Germline assignment: CDR1 SGHTS and CDR2 YDEGEE. Trimming took 4 bases from V and 7 from J; bases not matched to a gene: 8. The CDR3 spells CASSPRQGAWQPQHF. CDR3 DNA sequence: TGTGCCAGCAGCCCGAGACAGGGGGCTTGGCAGCCCCAGCATTTT.

This clone showed up just a few times. This chain uses TRBV25-1 with TRBJ2-7, with 7 bases fitting TRBD2. CDR3 length equals 16 residues. CDR1 and CDR2 from the germline V gene are MGHDK and SYGVNS. V was pared by 4 bases and J by 4 bases, with 13 bases of the junction left unmatched. CDR3 DNA sequence: TGTGCCAGCAGTGCCTCCCAACTAGCGTGGATATACGAGCAGTACTTC. Its translation: CASSASQLAWIYEQYF.

The chain couples TRBV19 to TRBJ2-7, with 13 bases fitting TRBD2. Germline trimming cut 4 bases from V and 5 bases from J; bases unmatched to any gene: 8. Germline lookup yields CDR1 LNHDA and CDR2 SQIVND (reference sequence). CDR3 length: 16 amino acids. CDR3 in amino acids: CASSSAWTSGSDEQYF. CDR3 nucleotide sequence: TGTGCCAGTAGTAGTGCTTGGACTAGCGGGAGCGACGAGCAGTACTTC.

V and J are TRBV7-9 and TRBJ1-1, with D unresolved. CDR3 length: 13 residues. Trimming removed 1 base at V and 3 bases at J, with 6 bases between. Per germline, CDR1 SEHNR and CDR2 FQNEAQ (reference sequence). CDR3 nucleotide sequence: TGTGCCAGCAGCTTAGGAGTCGACACTGAAGCTTTCTTT. Translation gives CASSLGVDTEAFF.

The V and J genes are TRBV3-1 (or the pseudogene TRBV3-2) and TRBJ1-5; 7 bases are shared with TRBD1. Germline V gene data show CDR1 as LGHDT and CDR2 as YNNKEL (reference sequence). The V segment lost 8 bases and the J segment 1 base; nucleotides outside the gene matches: 11. This CDR3 is 16 amino acids long. The CDR3: CASPRRQGDSNQPQHF. The CDR3 DNA reads TGTGCCAGCCCCCGTAGACAGGGTGACAGCAATCAGCCCCAGCATTTT.

The rearrangement joins TRBV5-4 to TRBJ2-7; no firm D call. Deletions cut 0 bases from V and 2 bases from J, with 6 bases between. There are 13 residues in the CDR3. The V gene's germline CDR1 is SGHNT and CDR2 YYREEE (reference sequence). The CDR3 spells CASSLGAAYEQYF. The CDR3 coding sequence is TGTGCCAGCAGCTTGGGGGCAGCCTACGAGCAGTACTTC.

This chain connects TRBV5-1 to TRBJ2-1; 13 nucleotides agree with TRBD2. Trimming cost V 0 bases and J 6 bases; bases outside gene matches: 0. The CDR3 covers 15 residues. Germline values: CDR1 SGHRS, CDR2 YFSETQ. The CDR3 DNA follows: TGCGCCAGCAGCTTGGGGACTAGCGGGAGCAATGAGCAGTTCTTC. This codes for CASSLGTSGSNEQFF.

CDR3 nucleotide sequence: TGTGCCAGTAGTGGTTCTTCGGGACTCCCGATCTACGAGCAGTACTTC. This gives the protein CASSGSSGLPIYEQYF. This chain links TRBV19 with TRBJ2-7; perhaps TRBD2 as D (6 bases). The ends were cut back, 5 bases at V and 3 bases at J, with 20 bases in the middle. CDR1 and CDR2 from the germline V gene are LNHDA and SQIVND (reference sequence). The length of the CDR3 is 16 residues.

The genes are TRBV19 and TRBJ1-6; D is unresolved. The V and J ends lost 3 bases and 9 bases respectively, with 15 bases between them. The germline gives CDR1 LNHDA, CDR2 SQIVND (reference sequence). This CDR3 is 15 amino acids long. CDR3 nucleotides: TGTGCCAGTAGTATCGACCCCCCGAGGAGTTCACCCCTCCACTTT. The encoded protein is CASSIDPPRSSPLHF.

The J gene is TRBJ2-7, the V gene TRBV19, with 12 bases matching TRBD2. Germline CDR1 reads LNHDA; CDR2 reads SQIVND (reference sequence). The CDR3 contains 16 residues. V shed 4 bases, J shed 9 bases, and the junction held 13 bases outside the gene matches. In DNA form, the CDR3 reads TGTGCCAGTAGTACCCTCGGACTAGCGGGGCCCCCCGTGCAGTACTTC. This gives the protein CASSTLGLAGPPVQYF. The full variable domain, with the rest looked up from reference TRBV19 and TRBJ2-7, is DGGITQSPKYLFRKEGQNVTLSCEQNLNHDAMYWYRQDPGQGLRLIYYSQIVNDFQKGDIAEGYSVSREKKESFPLTVTSAQKNPTAFYLCASSTLGLAGPPVQYFGPGTRLTVT.

The rearrangement joins TRBV28 to TRBJ2-7, with no clear D. The germline V and J ends were trimmed by 6 bases and 3 bases, with 6 bases remaining between them. This CDR3 has 11 residues. Germline V gene lookup returns CDR1 MDHEN and CDR2 SYDVKM. Here the CDR3 reads CASSLRYEQYF. CDR3 nucleotides: TGTGCCAGCAGCCTCCGCTACGAGCAGTACTTC.

This chain joins TRBV7-2 and TRBJ2-5, with 9 bases identical to TRBD2. The CDR3 runs to 16 residues. CDR1 is SGHTA, CDR2 FQGNSA, per germline. Germline trimming cut 1 base from V and 0 bases from J; bases unmatched to any gene: 3. The CDR3 reads CASSLDSGGYQETQYF. Written as DNA, the CDR3 is TGTGCCAGCAGCTTAGATAGCGGGGGCTACCAAGAGACCCAGTACTTC. The full variable domain, completed using reference TRBV7-2 and TRBJ2-5, is GAGVSQSPSNKVTEKGKDVELRCDPISGHTALYWYRQSLGQGLEFLIYFQGNSAPDKSGLPSDRFSAERTGGSVSTLTIQRTQQEDSAVYLCASSLDSGGYQETQYFGPGTRLLVL.

The table lists this clone with a few counts. The chain joins TRBV7-8 to TRBJ1-3; D remains ambiguous. Germline V CDR1 and CDR2: SGHVS, FQNEAQ. The CDR3 totals 15 residues. Between the trimmed V and J ends, which lost 5 bases and 0 bases, there was a span of 11 bases. CDR3 in DNA: TGTGCCAGCAGCCCCCGGGTCCCCTCTGGAAACACCATATATTTT. Its translation: CASSPRVPSGNTIYF.

The chain joins TRBV29-1 to TRBJ2-7, with 9 positions matching TRBD1. V trimming: 0 bases; J trimming: 3 bases; junction bases outside the gene matches: 0. Germline CDR1 SQVTM, CDR2 ANQGSEA. The CDR3 totals 13 residues. CDR3 amino acids: CSVEETGGYEQYF. The CDR3 nucleotides read TGCAGCGTTGAAGAGACAGGGGGCTACGAGCAGTACTTC.

The CDR3 DNA reads TGTGCCAGCAGCTTTCCGGGGCGAACAAACTATGGCTACACCTTC. It specifies CASSFPGRTNYGYTF. The rearrangement links TRBV5-6 to TRBJ1-2, with D possibly TRBD1 on 5 matching bases. The CDR3 is 15 amino acids. The V end was cut by 2 bases, the J end by 2 bases, with 13 bases between. Germline V gene lookup returns CDR1 SGHDT and CDR2 YYEEEE.

The chain links TRBV7-9 to TRBJ1-5, with D tentatively TRBD1 (5 bases). The CDR3 extends over 15 amino acids. Trimming removed 5 bases from V and 2 bases from J, with 13 bases in between. Germline CDR1 is SEHNR and CDR2 is FQNEAQ (reference sequence). In DNA form, the CDR3 reads TGTGCCAGCAGCGGAGGGGTCAGTGGCAATCAGCCCCAGCATTTT. Translating it yields CASSGGVSGNQPQHF. Variable domain in full (rest from reference TRBV7-9 and TRBJ1-5): DTGVSQNPRHKITKRGQNVTFRCDPISEHNRLYWYRQTLGQGPEFLTYFQNEAQLEKSRLLSDRFSAERPKGSFSTLEIQRTEQGDSAMYLCASSGGVSGNQPQHFGDGTRLSIL.

The J gene is TRBJ2-3, the V gene TRBV4-2, with TRBD2 as a possible D gene (6 bases). The CDR3 length is 15 residues. Germline lookup yields CDR1 LGHNA and CDR2 YNFKEQ. Trimming stripped 4 bases from V and 2 bases from J, with 13 bases between. CDR3 nucleotide sequence: TGTGCCAGCAGCCTCGGGACTTCCTCCACAGATACGCAGTATTTT. Translated: CASSLGTSSTDTQYF.

This rearrangement joins TRBV28 to TRBJ2-5; D possibly uses TRBD1 or TRBD2 (5 bases each). Germline CDR1 reads MDHEN; CDR2 reads SYDVKM. The CDR3 is made up of 16 amino acids. The V gene lost 6 bases and the J gene lost 2 bases, with 19 bases spanning the gap. CDR3 region: CASSRGVDLDQETQYF. Written as DNA, the CDR3 is TGTGCCAGCAGCCGAGGGGTGGACTTAGATCAAGAGACCCAGTACTTC.

This clone was found once. The V gene is TRBV7-5, the J gene TRBJ1-6. TRBV7-5 is labeled a pseudogene. The CDR3 is 16 residues long. CDR3 DNA sequence: TGTGCCAGAAGCAGACGGGGACCCCCCAGGAATTCACCCCTCCACTTT. This gives the protein CARSRRGPPRNSPLHF.

The sample holds one count of this clone. V and J are TRBV7-9 and TRBJ1-2; no reliable D call. The CDR3 totals 13 residues. Germline CDR1 SEHNR, CDR2 FQNEAQ (reference sequence). With 1 base removed from V and 4 bases from J, the gap between germline ends came to 7 bases. The CDR3 sequence: CASSLGLTYGYTF. In DNA form, the CDR3 reads TGTGCCAGCAGCTTAGGACTGACCTATGGCTACACCTTC.

The chain joins TRBV6-2 or TRBV6-3 to TRBJ2-1; no definite D call. Per germline, CDR1 MNHEY and CDR2 SVGEGT. Trimming took off 6 bases at V and 0 bases at J, with 12 bases between the two ends. The CDR3 has 15 amino acids. The CDR3 DNA reads as TGTGCCAGCAGCAAGACTGCGAGCTCCTACAATGAGCAGTTCTTC. The encoded protein is CASSKTASSYNEQFF.

V gene TRBV27 combines with J gene TRBJ1-1, with 9 bases lining up with TRBD1. Losses at the gene ends were 5 bases for V and 5 bases for J; bases not matched to a gene: 3. Germline V gives CDR1 MNHEY, CDR2 SMNVEV (reference sequence). The CDR3 loop spans 13 amino acids. The CDR3 sequence: CASSHRGRTEAFF. The DNA of the CDR3 is TGTGCCAGCAGTCACAGGGGGCGAACTGAAGCTTTCTTT.

V and J are TRBV6-2 or TRBV6-3 and TRBJ1-6, with 7 bases identical to TRBD1. The germline CDR1 and CDR2 sequences are MNHEY and SVGEGT. J lost 8 bases, V lost 5 bases, and 6 bases had no gene match. This CDR3 has 14 amino acids. The CDR3, as DNA: TGTGCCAGCAGTCGAGACAGGGAGTATTCACCCCTCCACTTT. Amino acids: CASSRDREYSPLHF.

CDR3 residues: CAISGSGDRVNTEAFF. CDR3 nucleotides: TGTGCCATCAGTGGGTCAGGGGACAGGGTGAACACTGAAGCTTTCTTT. The chain recombines TRBV10-3 with TRBJ1-1; 9 nucleotides match TRBD1. This CDR3 has 16 residues. Germline loops: CDR1 ENHRY, CDR2 SYGVKD. Germline trimming cut 4 bases from V and 0 bases from J; bases unmatched to any gene: 6.

The rearrangement links TRBV12-3 or TRBV12-4 to TRBJ2-2; D unclear. V was clipped by 3 bases and J by 6 bases, with 5 bases between them. The CDR3 extends over 12 amino acids. The CDR3 protein is CASSFRPGELFF. The CDR3 DNA is TGTGCCAGCAGTTTCCGTCCCGGGGAGCTGTTTTTT.

The chain links TRBV2 to TRBJ1-5; tentatively, D is TRBD1 (5 bases). Trimming took off 7 bases at V and 4 bases at J, with 11 bases between the two ends. The CDR3 extends over 13 amino acids. The germline V gene has CDR1 SNHLY and CDR2 FYNNEI. The DNA of the CDR3 is TGTGCCAGCACTGGGGACTGGAATCAGCCCCAGCATTTT. This translates into CASTGDWNQPQHF.

The chain recombines TRBV18 with TRBJ1-4; the D gene is possibly TRBD1 (5 bases). V was shortened by 4 bases and J by 5 bases, with 8 bases between the two germline ends. The CDR3 has 13 residues. CDR1 and CDR2 (germline): KGHSH, LQKENI. The CDR3 coding sequence is TGTGCCAGCTCACGGGGGACCAATGAAAAACTGTTTTTT. It encodes CASSRGTNEKLFF.

The V call is TRBV14, the J call TRBJ1-4, with 8 bases fitting TRBD1. The junction had 6 bases not matched to a gene; V was cut back by 4 bases and J by 8 bases. Germline values: CDR1 SGHDN, CDR2 FVKESK. CDR3 size: 14 residues. The CDR3 reads CASSRTTGEEKLFF. DNA of the CDR3: TGTGCCAGCAGCCGGACGACAGGGGAGGAAAAACTGTTTTTT.

This clone was observed once. The V call is TRBV5-1, the J call TRBJ2-3; 9 bases match TRBD1. The CDR3 has 15 amino acids. Looked up from germline, CDR1 is SGHRS and CDR2 is YFSETQ. Trimming cost V 2 bases and J 5 bases; bases outside gene matches: 6. CDR3 in DNA: TGCGCCAGCAGCTTTTTACAGGGGGCGGGAGATACGCAGTATTTT. Translation: CASSFLQGAGDTQYF.

V gene TRBV10-3 combines with J gene TRBJ2-5, with unresolved D. Deletions cut 11 bases from V and 4 bases from J, with 17 bases between. The germline CDR1 and CDR2 sequences are ENHRY and SYGVKD. The CDR3 length is 13 residues. The CDR3 nucleotides read TGTGCCTCCGGGCAAACTGGGCGAGAGACCCAGTACTTC. The encoded protein is CASGQTGRETQYF.

The rearrangement uses TRBV19 and TRBJ1-6; D might be TRBD1 (5 bases). CDR1 and CDR2 (germline): LNHDA, SQIVND (reference sequence). The ends were cut back, 0 bases at V and 12 bases at J, with 9 bases in the middle. This CDR3 has 13 amino acids. CDR3 sequence (DNA): TGTGCCAGTAGTATAGAGGGGCGGGTACCCCTCCACTTT. Translated, it gives CASSIEGRVPLHF.